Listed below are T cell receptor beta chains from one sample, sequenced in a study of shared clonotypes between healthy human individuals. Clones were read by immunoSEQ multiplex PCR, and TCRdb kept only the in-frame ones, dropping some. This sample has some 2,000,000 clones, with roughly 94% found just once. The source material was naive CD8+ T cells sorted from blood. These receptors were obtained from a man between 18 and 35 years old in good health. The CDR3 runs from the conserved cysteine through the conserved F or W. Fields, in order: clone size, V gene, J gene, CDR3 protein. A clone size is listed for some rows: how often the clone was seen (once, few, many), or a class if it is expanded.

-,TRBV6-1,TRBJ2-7,CASSEDEGALAYEQYF
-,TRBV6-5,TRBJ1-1,CASSFREAPEAFF
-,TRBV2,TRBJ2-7,CASRGPIYEQYF
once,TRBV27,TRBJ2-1,CASSFLPARTSAHNEQFF
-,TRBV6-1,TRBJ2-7,CASSEGPTYEQYF
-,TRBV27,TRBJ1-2,CASSPDSYGYTF
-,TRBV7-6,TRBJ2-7,CASSWDAGPNAEQYF
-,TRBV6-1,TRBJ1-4,CASSEWGATNEKLFF
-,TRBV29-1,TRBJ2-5,CSVEWIISDIGTQYF
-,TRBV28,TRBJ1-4,CASSPPGGIVNEKLFF
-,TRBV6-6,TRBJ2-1,CASSRDLRGVAEQFF
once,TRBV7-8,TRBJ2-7,CASSETSGASYEQYF
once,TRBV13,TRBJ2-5,CASSSHRGLETQYF
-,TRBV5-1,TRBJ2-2,CASSLFSTNTGELFF
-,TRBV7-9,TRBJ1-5,CASSLGGHSNQPQHF
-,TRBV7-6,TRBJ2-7,CASSLEGSTYEQYF
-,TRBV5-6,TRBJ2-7,CASSLIQRTNYEQYF
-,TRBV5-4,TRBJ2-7,CASSLRGSLNEQYF
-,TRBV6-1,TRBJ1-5,CASRGQASNQPQHF
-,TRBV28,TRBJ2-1,CASSPLSPGTSGGATEQFF
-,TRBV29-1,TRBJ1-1,CSVLSDRGTEAFF
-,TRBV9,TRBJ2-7,CASSVQETALSYEQYF
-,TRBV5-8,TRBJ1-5,CASSLALGYGNQPQHF
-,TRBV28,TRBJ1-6,CASSPRGGLNSPLHF
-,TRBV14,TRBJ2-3,CASSQSGTITDTQYF
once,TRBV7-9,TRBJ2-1,CASSFTGDEQFF
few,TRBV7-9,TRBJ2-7,CASSSTYEQYF
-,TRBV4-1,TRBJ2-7,CASSLVGGGGSYEQYF
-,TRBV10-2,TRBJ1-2,CASAPGFSYGYTF
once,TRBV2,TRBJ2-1,CASSGQWGLGTSGGYNEQFF
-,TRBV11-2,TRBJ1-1,CASSLDRGTEAFF
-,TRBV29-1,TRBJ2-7,CSVLWRGLSYEQYF
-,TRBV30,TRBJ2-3,CAWSGVGGGIGTQYF
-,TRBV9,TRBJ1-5,CASSVQANSPQHF
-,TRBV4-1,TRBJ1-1,CASSHDYTLNTEAFF
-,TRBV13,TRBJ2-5,CASSLGRNSGRKGTQYF
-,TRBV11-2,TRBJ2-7,CAGSLRETYEQYF
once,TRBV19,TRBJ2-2,CASSIALGGELFF
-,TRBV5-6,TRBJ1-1,CASSGANTEAFF
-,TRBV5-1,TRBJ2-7,CASSSGTGTDEQYF